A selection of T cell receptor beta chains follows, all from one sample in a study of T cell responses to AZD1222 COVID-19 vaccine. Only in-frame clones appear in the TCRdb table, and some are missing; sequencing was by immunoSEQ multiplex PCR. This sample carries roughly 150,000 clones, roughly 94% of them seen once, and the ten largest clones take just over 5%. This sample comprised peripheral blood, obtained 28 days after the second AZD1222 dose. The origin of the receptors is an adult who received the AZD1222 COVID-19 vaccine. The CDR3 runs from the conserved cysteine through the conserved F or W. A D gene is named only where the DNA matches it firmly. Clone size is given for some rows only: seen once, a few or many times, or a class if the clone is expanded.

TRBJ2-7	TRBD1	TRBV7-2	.	TGTGCCAGCAGCTTATATCTAGACAGGGGATACGAGCAGTACTTC	CASSLYLDRGYEQYF
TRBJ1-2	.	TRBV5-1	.	TGCGCCAGCAGCTTGGGGCCAGAGAATGGCTACACCTTC	CASSLGPENGYTF
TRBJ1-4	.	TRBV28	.	TGTGCCAGCAGTTTAGGAGGGACGGCAATTCCAACTAATGAAAAACTGTTTTTT	CASSLGGTAIPTNEKLFF
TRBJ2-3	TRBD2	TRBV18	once	TGTGCCAGCTCACCAAGGGGACTAGCGGGAAAAGATACGCAGTATTTT	CASSPRGLAGKDTQYF
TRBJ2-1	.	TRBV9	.	TGTGCCAGCAGCGTAGGCGGGACCTCCTACTACAATGAGCAGTTCTTC	CASSVGGTSYYNEQFF
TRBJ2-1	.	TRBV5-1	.	TGCGCCAGCAGCAAGGACATTCGAAATGAGCAGTTCTTC	CASSKDIRNEQFF
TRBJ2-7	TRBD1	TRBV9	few	TGTGCCAGCAGCGCACAGGGGGCCTACGAGCAGTACTTC	CASSAQGAYEQYF
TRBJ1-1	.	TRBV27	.	TGTGCCAGCAGACGCGGAGGGGAGAACACTGAAGCTTTCTTT	CASRRGGENTEAFF
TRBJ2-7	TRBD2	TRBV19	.	TGTGCCAGTAGTTCAAAAGAGGGACTAGCGGGGTTCTCCTACGAGCAGTACTTC	CASSSKEGLAGFSYEQYF
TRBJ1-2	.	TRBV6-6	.	TGTGCCAGCAGTCTAAGGACAGTACAGATGGATGGCTACACCTTC	CASSLRTVQMDGYTF
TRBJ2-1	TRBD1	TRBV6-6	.	TGTGCCAGCAGTTCTTCAGGGGGCGTCTACAATGAGCAGTTCTTC	CASSSSGGVYNEQFF
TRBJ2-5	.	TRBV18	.	TGTGCCAGCTCACCAGCCGGGACCCAAGAGACCCAGTACTTC	CASSPAGTQETQYF
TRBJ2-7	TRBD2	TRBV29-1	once	TGCAGCGTTGATTCTAGCGGGAGTTCTTACGAGCAGTACTTC	CSVDSSGSSYEQYF
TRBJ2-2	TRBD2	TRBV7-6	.	TGTGCCAGCACCTCCTACGGTAGCGGGAGGAACACCGGGGAGCTGTTTTTT	CASTSYGSGRNTGELFF
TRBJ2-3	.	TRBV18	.	TGTGCCAGCTCACCGAATAGGGACGATACGCAGTATTTT	CASSPNRDDTQYF
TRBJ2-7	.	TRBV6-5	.	TGTGCCAGTCTGAGCGGGCAGGGGCGGGAGCAGTACTTC	CASLSGQGREQYF
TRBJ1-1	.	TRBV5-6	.	TGTGCCAGCAGCTTGGGGTTGAACACTGAAGCTTTCTTT	CASSLGLNTEAFF
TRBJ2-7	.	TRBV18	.	TGTGCCAGCTCACCACCCAAGGCCTACGAGCAGTACTTC	CASSPPKAYEQYF
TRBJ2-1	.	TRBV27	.	TGTGCCAGCAGTCAAATACAGGTTCACAATGAGCAGTTCTTC	CASSQIQVHNEQFF
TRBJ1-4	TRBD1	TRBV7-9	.	TGTGCCAGCAGCCCCGGGGACAGCCAGAATGAAAAACTGTTTTTT	CASSPGDSQNEKLFF
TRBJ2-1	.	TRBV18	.	TGTGCCAGCTCACCCCCCAGGCGGGGGCGACATGAGCAGTTCTTC	CASSPPRRGRHEQFF
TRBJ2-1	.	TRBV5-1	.	TGCGCCAGCAGCTTGGTGCAGGGGGGGCATATGAATGAGCAGTTCTTC	CASSLVQGGHMNEQFF
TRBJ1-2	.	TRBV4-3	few	TGCGCCAGCAGCCAAGAAAGGCAGTTTGGAGGCTACACCTTC	CASSQERQFGGYTF
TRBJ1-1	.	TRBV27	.	TGTGCCAGCAGCCCAGGGTGGGACACTGAAGCTTTCTTT	CASSPGWDTEAFF
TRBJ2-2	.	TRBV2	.	TGTGCCAGCAGTGAGTTAGGGTCGGACGCTACCGGGGAGCTGTTTTTT	CASSELGSDATGELFF
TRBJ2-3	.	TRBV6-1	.	TGTGCCAGCAGTGAAACCATGGACCGGTCGCAGTATTTT	CASSETMDRSQYF
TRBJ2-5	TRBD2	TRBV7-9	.	TGTGCCAGCAGCTTAGGGGCGGGTAGCGGGAGGCCCGGACAAGAGACCCAGTACTTC	CASSLGAGSGRPGQETQYF
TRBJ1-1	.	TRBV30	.	TGTGCCCAGGGAGCAGGGCCGGGCTCTGAAGCTTTCTTT	CAQGAGPGSEAFF
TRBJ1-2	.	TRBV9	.	TGTGCCAGCACCTTAGAACTGGGCCGGGGCGGCTACACCTTC	CASTLELGRGGYTF
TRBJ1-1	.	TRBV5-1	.	TGCGCCAGCTCTGGGTGGGGAAGCATGAACACTGAAGCTTTCTTT	CASSGWGSMNTEAFF
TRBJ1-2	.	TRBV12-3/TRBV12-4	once	TGTGCCAGCAGCTCGGACAGACTCTATGGCTACACCTTC	CASSSDRLYGYTF
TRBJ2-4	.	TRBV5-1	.	TGCGCCAGCAGCTTGGCAACAGCGCCCGAAAACATTCAGTACTTC	CASSLATAPENIQYF
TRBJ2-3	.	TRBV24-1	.	TGTGCCACCTCGGGGCGAGATACGCAGTATTTT	CATSGRDTQYF
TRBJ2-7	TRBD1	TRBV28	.	TGTGCCAGCAATTCGGGACAGATATACGAGCAGTACTTC	CASNSGQIYEQYF
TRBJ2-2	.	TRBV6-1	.	TGTGCCAGCAGTGAAGCCGGGGAGCTGTTTTTT	CASSEAGELFF
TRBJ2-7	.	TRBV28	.	TGTGCCAGCAACCCAGCCCCCACTAGCTTTTCCTCCTACGAGCAGTACTTC	CASNPAPTSFSSYEQYF
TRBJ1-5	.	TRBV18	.	TGTGCCAGCTCACCAAGCCCCCCCGGACAGCCCCAGCATTTT	CASSPSPPGQPQHF
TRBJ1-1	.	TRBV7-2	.	TGTGCCAGCAGCTTTAACGGGTACACTGAAGCTTTCTTT	CASSFNGYTEAFF
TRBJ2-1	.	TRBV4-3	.	TGCGCCAGCAGCCCTGGCAGAGGTGGAGGTGAGCAGTTCTTC	CASSPGRGGGEQFF
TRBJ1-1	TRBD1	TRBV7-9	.	TGTGCCAGCAGCTTGACAGGGAACATGAACACTGAAGCTTTCTTT	CASSLTGNMNTEAFF
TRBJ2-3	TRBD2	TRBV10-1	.	TGCGCCAGCAGTGAATGGAGACTAGCGGGAGGGTTGGGGGATACGCAGTATTTT	CASSEWRLAGGLGDTQYF
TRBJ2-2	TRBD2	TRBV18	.	TGTGCCAGCTCACCACCCCTAGCGGGACCCACCGGGGAGCTGTTTTTT	CASSPPLAGPTGELFF
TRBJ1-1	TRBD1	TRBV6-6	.	TGTGCCAGCAGCTATCACGACAGGGGTGGGAACACTGAAGCTTTCTTT	CASSYHDRGGNTEAFF